Following are 9 T cell receptor beta chains from one sample sequenced in a study of OX40 agonist ivuxolimab in advanced cancers. Sequenced by immunoSEQ multiplex PCR; TCRdb stores in-frame clones only, minus some. The sample shows tens of thousands of clones, approximately 81% of them seen only once. The material sequenced was CD4+ or CD8+ T cells sorted from blood, taken in a trial of the OX40 agonist ivuxolimab. The receptors here all came from an adult with an advanced solid tumor such as melanoma, head and neck, liver or kidney cancer.

The CDR3 region is CASSFKRGPFGEQFF. Here the CDR3 DNA reads TGTGCCAGCAGTTTTAAGCGGGGGCCTTTCGGCGAGCAGTTCTTC. V usage is TRBV27 and J usage is TRBJ2-1, with TRBD2 matching over 8 bases. The CDR3 totals 15 residues. Per germline, CDR1 MNHEY and CDR2 SMNVEV (reference sequence). With 3 bases clipped from V and 10 bases from J, the junction kept 11 bases outside the gene matches.

The chain has TRBV11-3 and TRBJ2-2; D call uncertain. The germline V and J ends were trimmed by 5 bases and 6 bases, with 7 bases remaining between them. Germline V gives CDR1 SGHNT, CDR2 YENEEA. CDR3 size: 12 residues. The CDR3 nucleotides are TGTGCCAGCAGCCCCCGGGCCGGGGAGCTGTTTTTT. Translation: CASSPRAGELFF.

This chain links TRBV14 with TRBJ2-3; D is ambiguous. Trimming pared 4 bases from V and 5 bases from J, leaving 19 bases between. This CDR3 spans 16 amino acids. Germline loops: CDR1 SGHDN, CDR2 FVKESK. The CDR3 coding sequence is TGTGCCAGCAGCCCAATGGCTACCCCATTAGGAGATACGCAGTATTTT. Translated: CASSPMATPLGDTQYF.

In its sample, this clone was seen once. The V gene is TRBV19, the J gene TRBJ1-2, with unresolved D. Deletions cut 2 bases from V and 6 bases from J, with 10 bases between. The CDR3 extends over 13 amino acids. In germline, CDR1 is LNHDA, CDR2 SQIVND (reference sequence). The CDR3 nucleotides are TGTGCCAGTAGTATACAGGCTAGGCATGGCTACACCTTC. Translated: CASSIQARHGYTF.

The J gene is TRBJ1-6, the V gene TRBV7-2, with no clear D. The germline V and J ends were trimmed by 9 bases and 7 bases, with 22 bases remaining between them. Per germline, CDR1 SGHTA and CDR2 FQGNSA. There are 16 residues in the CDR3. CDR3 loop: CASGRGGSITNSPLHF. The CDR3 bases are TGTGCCAGTGGACGAGGCGGATCAATTACCAATTCACCCCTCCACTTT.

This sequence joins TRBV19 and TRBJ1-2, with D uncertain. Trimming took off 3 bases at V and 2 bases at J, with 10 bases between the two ends. Germline V gene lookup returns CDR1 LNHDA and CDR2 SQIVND (reference sequence). This CDR3 is built from 14 residues. The CDR3 protein is CASSMESGNYGYTF. In DNA form, the CDR3 reads TGTGCCAGTAGTATGGAATCGGGGAACTATGGCTACACCTTC.

The chain has TRBV7-9 and TRBJ2-7; 9 positions match TRBD1. In germline, CDR1 is SEHNR, CDR2 FQNEAQ (reference sequence). Losses at the gene ends were 1 base for V and 5 bases for J; bases not matched to a gene: 9. The CDR3 extends over 16 amino acids. The CDR3, as DNA: TGTGCCAGCAGCTTAGACCCGGGACAGGGATTGGACGAGCAGTACTTC. Encoded protein: CASSLDPGQGLDEQYF.

The rearrangement links TRBV28 to TRBJ2-7; 10 bases match TRBD2. Germline V gives CDR1 MDHEN, CDR2 SYDVKM. This CDR3 contains 16 residues. After removal of 5 bases from V and 6 bases from J, the junction contained 13 bases not matched to a gene. CDR3 DNA sequence: TGTGCCAGCAGTCTGTATACTAGCGGGACTGATTGCGAGCAGTACTTC. This encodes CASSLYTSGTDCEQYF.

This chain uses TRBV29-1 with TRBJ1-5, with D tentatively TRBD1 (5 bases). The CDR3 runs to 13 residues. Germline assignment: CDR1 SQVTM and CDR2 ANQGSEA. Trimming cost V 5 bases and J 3 bases, with 11 bases left between them. The chain's CDR3 is CSVSQGANQPQHF. The CDR3 region has the DNA TGCAGCGTTTCTCAGGGAGCCAATCAGCCCCAGCATTTT.